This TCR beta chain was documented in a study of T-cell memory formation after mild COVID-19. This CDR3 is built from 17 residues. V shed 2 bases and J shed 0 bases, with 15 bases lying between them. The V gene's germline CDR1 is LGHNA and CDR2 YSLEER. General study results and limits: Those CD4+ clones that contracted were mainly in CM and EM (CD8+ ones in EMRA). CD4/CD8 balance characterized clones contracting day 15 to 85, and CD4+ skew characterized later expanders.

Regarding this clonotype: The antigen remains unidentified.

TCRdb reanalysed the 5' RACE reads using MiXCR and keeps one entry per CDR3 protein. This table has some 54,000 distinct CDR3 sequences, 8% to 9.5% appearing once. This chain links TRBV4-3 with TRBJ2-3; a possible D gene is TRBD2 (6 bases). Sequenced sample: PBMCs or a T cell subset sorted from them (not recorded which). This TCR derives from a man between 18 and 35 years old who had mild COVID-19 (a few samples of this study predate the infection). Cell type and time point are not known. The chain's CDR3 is CASSQPGSGASTDTQYF. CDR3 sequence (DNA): TGCGCCAGCAGCCAACCCGGTAGCGGAGCTAGCACAGATACGCAGTATTTT.